Listed here are 2 T cell receptor beta chains from one sample, sequenced in a study of radiation and T cells in renal cell carcinoma. Profiling relied on immunoSEQ multiplex PCR, and the TCRdb table lists in-frame clones only, not all of them. Of roughly 150,000 clones detected, 87% appear once; the ten largest clones hold roughly 13%. Noted time point: blood 2 weeks post-SBRT. Treatment: 15 Gy SBRT to primary tumor, nephrectomy 4 weeks later. The sequencing here drew on blood, taken from a patient whose treatment included radiotherapy and nephrectomy. The receptors derive from a woman in her forties or fifties with renal cell carcinoma.

This chain links TRBV25-1 with TRBJ1-2; D gene uncertain. V was pared by 2 bases and J by 4 bases, with 8 bases between. Germline CDR1 is MGHDK and CDR2 is SYGVNS. This CDR3 spans 13 amino acids. Written as DNA, the CDR3 is TGTGCCAGCAGTGAACAGGCCCTCTATGGCTACACCTTC. Amino acid sequence: CASSEQALYGYTF.

The chain is built from TRBV19 and TRBJ1-5, with no clear D. The germline V gene encodes CDR1 LNHDA and CDR2 SQIVND (reference sequence). The germline V and J ends were trimmed by 6 bases and 5 bases, with 17 bases remaining between them. The CDR3 covers 15 residues. CDR3 in amino acids: CASRDPRGRDQPQHF. CDR3 sequence (DNA): TGTGCCAGTAGGGACCCTCGAGGGCGTGATCAGCCCCAGCATTTT.